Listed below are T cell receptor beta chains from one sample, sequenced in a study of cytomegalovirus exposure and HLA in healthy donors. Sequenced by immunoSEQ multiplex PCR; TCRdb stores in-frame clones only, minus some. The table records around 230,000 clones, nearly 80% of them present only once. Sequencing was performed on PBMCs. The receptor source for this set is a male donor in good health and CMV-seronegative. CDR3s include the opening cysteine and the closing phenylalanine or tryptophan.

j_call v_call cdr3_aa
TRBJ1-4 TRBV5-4 CASSLSGKLFF
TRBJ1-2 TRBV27 CASSPRQGYGYTF
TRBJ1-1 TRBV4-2 CASSHMDREEREAFF
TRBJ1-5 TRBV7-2 CASSLGRGINQPQHF
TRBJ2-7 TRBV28 CATYGGGSYEQYF
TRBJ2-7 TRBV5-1 CASSLEGSGSNEQYF
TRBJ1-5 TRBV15 CATSHTGGGQPQHF
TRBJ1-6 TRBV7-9 CASSTGTGGYSPLHF
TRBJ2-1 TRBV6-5 CASSLGLAGDQQFF
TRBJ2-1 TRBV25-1 CASSLGRNEQFF
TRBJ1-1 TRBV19 CASSIGGEGEAFF
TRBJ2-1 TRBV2 CAILDREGHNEQFF
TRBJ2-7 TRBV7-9 CASSLALGTVGKYEQYF
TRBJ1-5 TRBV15 CATTTLRQGTGSNQPQHF
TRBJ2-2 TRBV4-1 CASSQVAGVTGELFF
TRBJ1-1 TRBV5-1 CASSLDPGAEAFF
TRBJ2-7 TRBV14 CASSWSGSGSYEQYF
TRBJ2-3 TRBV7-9 CASSSLTSGGASDTQYF
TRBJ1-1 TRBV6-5 CASKNRANTEAFF
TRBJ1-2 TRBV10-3 CAIPNGEGSYGYTF
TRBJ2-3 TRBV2 CASHFLAGGTDTQYF
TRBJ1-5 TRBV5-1 CASSPTGASQPQHF
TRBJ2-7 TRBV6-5 CASRPDRGESYEQYF
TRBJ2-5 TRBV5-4 CASSFPGQGATETQYF
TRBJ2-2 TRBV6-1 CASTTGTGGTGELFF
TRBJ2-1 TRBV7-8 CASSFGAGASNEQFF
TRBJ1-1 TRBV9 CASSVGTGSMNTEAFF
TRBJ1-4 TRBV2 CASSDSRDRDNEKLFF
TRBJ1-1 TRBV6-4 CASSPTDSTSEAFF
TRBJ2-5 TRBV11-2 CASSFFRGTETQYF
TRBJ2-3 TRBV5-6 CASSWEEFPRTGRDDTQYF
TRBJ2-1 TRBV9 CASSGSLAGGNIGQFF
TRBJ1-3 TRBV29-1 CSVLLPNSGNTIYF
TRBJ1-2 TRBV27 CASSSRNYGYTF
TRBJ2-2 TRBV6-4 CASSVQVGTGELFF
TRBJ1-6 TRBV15 CATSGNRGQASPLHF
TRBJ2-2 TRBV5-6 CASSYGTGWGTGELFF
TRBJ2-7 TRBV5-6 CASSSDRSYEQYF
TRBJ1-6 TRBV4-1 CASSQDRGSSYNSPLHF
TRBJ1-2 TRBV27 CASSLIRGSNYGYTF
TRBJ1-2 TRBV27 CASSRPGGYGYTF
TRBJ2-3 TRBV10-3 CATKREGTDTQYF
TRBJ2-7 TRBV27 CASSISGSSYEQYF
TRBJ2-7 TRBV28 CASSLGEPEPEQYF
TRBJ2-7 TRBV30 CAWSLLAGGDEQYF
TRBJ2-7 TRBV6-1 CASSDGAAGGWGEQYF
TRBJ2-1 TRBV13 CASSNGPSGGNEQFF
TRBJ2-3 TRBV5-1 CASSSGQGSTDTQYF
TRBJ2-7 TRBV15 CATGASEQYF
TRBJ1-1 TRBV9 CASSVVAGVDTEAFF
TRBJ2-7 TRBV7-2 CASSFQILQGAYEQYF
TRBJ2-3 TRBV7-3 CASSLGRGRRDTQYF
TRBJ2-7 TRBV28 CASSISGSRYEQYF